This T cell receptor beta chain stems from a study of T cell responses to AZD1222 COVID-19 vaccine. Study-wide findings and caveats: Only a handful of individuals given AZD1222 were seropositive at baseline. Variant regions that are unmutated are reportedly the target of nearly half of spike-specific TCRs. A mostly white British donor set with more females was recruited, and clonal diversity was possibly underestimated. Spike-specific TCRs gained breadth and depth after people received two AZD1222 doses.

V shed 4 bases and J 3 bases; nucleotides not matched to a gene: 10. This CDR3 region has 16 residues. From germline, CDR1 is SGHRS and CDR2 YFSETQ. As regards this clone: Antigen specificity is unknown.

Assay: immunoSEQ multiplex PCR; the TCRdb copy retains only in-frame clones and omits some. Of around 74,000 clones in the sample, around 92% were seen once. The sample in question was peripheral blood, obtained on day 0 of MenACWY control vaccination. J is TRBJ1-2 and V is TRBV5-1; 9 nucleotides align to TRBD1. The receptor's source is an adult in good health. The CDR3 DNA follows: TGCGCCAGCAGCCAGGGGTGGGGACAGGGAGACTATGGCTACACCTTC. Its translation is CASSQGWGQGDYGYTF.